This record concerns one T cell receptor beta chain sequence. This entry comes from a study of blood T cell repertoires in COVID-19. Study in general: COVID-19 samples, acute and convalescent, were from the United States, Italy and Spain. In each case, the material was cDNA or gDNA derived from T cells, B-cell-depleted T cells, or PBMCs.

V was pared by 5 bases and J by 10 bases, with 13 bases between. The CDR3 spans 12 residues. Germline lookup yields CDR1 KGHDR and CDR2 SFDVKD. Original analysis: Estimation of nucleated cell counts was performed using reference gene primer amplification. Assay used: immunoSEQ multiplex PCR; TCRdb lists only in-frame clones, some missing. The DNA gave D and trimming, while V, J and clone size come from that table. The data show around 180,000 clones, less than 90% seen once. The chain has TRBV24-1 and TRBJ1-2; D ambiguous. This clonotype originated in a man aged 70-80 years with active or convalescent COVID-19. Source material: peripheral blood. The CDR3 protein is CATSGTGGDYTF. Written as DNA, the CDR3 is TGTGCCACCAGTGGGACGGGAGGAGACTACACCTTC.